The 32 T cell receptor beta chains presented below share a single source sample, sequenced in a study of shared clonotypes between healthy human individuals. Measured with immunoSEQ multiplex PCR; TCRdb has only the in-frame clones, and not every one. The table shows about 1 million clones, with around 75% occurring only once. Specimen: memory CD4+ T cells sorted from blood. Subset defined: CD45RA-negative fraction. These receptors all stem from a young man in good health.

The chain employs TRBV2 and TRBJ2-3; 10 bases map to TRBD2. The J segment lost 5 bases and the V segment lost 4 bases, leaving 3 bases of the junction unmatched. CDR1 SNHLY and CDR2 FYNNEI come from the germline V gene. The CDR3 loop spans 14 amino acids. The CDR3 DNA reads as TGTGCCAGCAGTGGTAGCGGGGGGATAGATACGCAGTATTTT. This sequence encodes CASSGSGGIDTQYF.

The chain couples TRBV5-4 to TRBJ1-2; 7 bases fit TRBD1. CDR3 length equals 14 residues. Per the germline V gene, CDR1 is SGHNT and CDR2 is YYREEE (reference sequence). Losses at the gene ends were 3 bases for V and 4 bases for J; bases not matched to a gene: 6. The CDR3: CASSSGTAGYGYTF. CDR3 nucleotide sequence: TGTGCCAGCAGCTCTGGGACAGCCGGCTATGGCTACACCTTC. Full variable domain (rest looked up from reference TRBV5-4 and TRBJ1-2): ETGVTQSPTHLIKTRGQQVTLRCSSQSGHNTVSWYQQALGQGPQFIFQYYREEENGRGNFPPRFSGLQFPNYSSELNVNALELDDSALYLCASSSGTAGYGYTFGSGTRLTVV.

Points on this clone: Other DNA sequences in the sample encode the same CDR3. V and J are TRBV11-2 and TRBJ2-7; D perhaps matches TRBD2 (5 bases). The CDR3 is made up of 12 amino acids. The germline CDR1 and CDR2 sequences are SGHAT and FQNNGV. The V end lost 3 bases, the J end lost 3 bases, and 6 bases lay between the germline ends. CDR3 DNA: TGTGCCAGCAGCTTTGGAGGCTACGAGCAGTACTTC. It specifies CASSFGGYEQYF. Filled out from reference TRBV11-2 and TRBJ2-7, the complete variable domain reads EAGVAQSPRYKIIEKRQSVAFWCNPISGHATLYWYQQILGQGPKLLIQFQNNGVVDDSQLPKDRFSAERLKGVDSTLKIQPAKLEDSAVYLCASSFGGYEQYFGPGTRLTVT.

This CDR3 reads CASLWGYKLNDQPQHF. The CDR3 region has the DNA TGTGCCAGCCTTTGGGGATACAAATTGAATGATCAGCCCCAGCATTTT. V and J are TRBV27 and TRBJ1-5; D unresolved. The CDR3 has 16 amino acids. Germline CDR1 MNHEY, CDR2 SMNVEV (reference sequence). V lost 8 bases and J lost 5, with 22 bases in between.

The table lists this clone with a count of one. The chain joins TRBV11-3 to TRBJ2-1; D might be TRBD1 (5 bases). The CDR3 has 12 residues. Per the germline V gene, CDR1 is SGHNT and CDR2 is YENEEA. V was pared by 0 bases and J by 10 bases, with 7 bases between. CDR3 region: CASSLEGREQFF. The CDR3 coding sequence is TGTGCCAGCAGCTTAGAGGGGCGGGAGCAGTTCTTC.

The rearrangement joins TRBV28 to TRBJ2-7, with 7 bases aligning to TRBD1. Germline CDR1 MDHEN, CDR2 SYDVKM. CDR3 length equals 12 residues. After removal of 4 bases from V and 12 bases from J, the junction contained 9 bases not matched to a gene. CDR3 sequence: CASSSPTTGTYF. CDR3 nucleotide sequence: TGTGCCAGCAGTTCCCCGACGACAGGGACGTACTTC.

The chain joins TRBV19 to TRBJ2-3, with 9 bases fitting TRBD2. The CDR3 is made up of 16 amino acids. With V trimmed by 4 bases and J by 0 bases, 5 bases remained unmatched. CDR1 and CDR2 from the germline V gene are LNHDA and SQIVND (reference sequence). This CDR3 reads CASSNRLAESTDTQYF. The CDR3 DNA is TGTGCCAGTAGTAATCGACTAGCGGAGAGCACAGATACGCAGTATTTT.

The V gene is TRBV19, the J gene TRBJ2-1; the match to TRBD2 covers 11 bases. From germline, CDR1 is LNHDA and CDR2 SQIVND (reference sequence). The CDR3 runs to 14 residues. Germline trimming cut 4 bases from V and 7 bases from J; bases unmatched to any gene: 3. DNA for the CDR3: TGTGCCAGTAGTAACCCTAGCGGGAGGAATGAGCAGTTCTTC. It translates to CASSNPSGRNEQFF. Full variable domain (rest looked up from reference TRBV19 and TRBJ2-1): DGGITQSPKYLFRKEGQNVTLSCEQNLNHDAMYWYRQDPGQGLRLIYYSQIVNDFQKGDIAEGYSVSREKKESFPLTVTSAQKNPTAFYLCASSNPSGRNEQFFGPGTRLTVL.

The table lists this clone with many counts. This chain connects TRBV10-3 to TRBJ2-4; D remains ambiguous. Germline values: CDR1 ENHRY, CDR2 SYGVKD. The V gene lost 2 bases and the J gene lost 0 bases, with 11 bases spanning the gap. The CDR3 length is 16 residues. CDR3 coding DNA: TGTGCCATCAGTGAGGGCAGCCACTTAGCCAAAAACATTCAGTACTTC. This encodes CAISEGSHLAKNIQYF.

Details on this clone: The same CDR3 arises from other DNA sequences in this sample as well. The chain is built from TRBV10-3 and TRBJ1-5; D is undetermined. The CDR3 runs to 14 residues. Trimming left V 2 bases short and J 0 bases short, with 5 bases between. Germline loops: CDR1 ENHRY, CDR2 SYGVKD. The CDR3 coding sequence is TGTGCCATCAGTGAGGGAGATAGCAATCAGCCCCAGCATTTT. It encodes CAISEGDSNQPQHF.

This chain uses TRBV13 with TRBJ2-5; unclear D gene. Germline CDR1 reads PRHDT; CDR2 reads FYEKMQ (reference sequence). The CDR3 extends over 11 amino acids. The V gene lost 5 bases and the J gene lost 1 base, with 2 bases spanning the gap. The CDR3 nucleotides read TGTGCCAGCAGCGTCCAAGAGACCCAGTACTTC. As protein: CASSVQETQYF.

V gene TRBV2 combines with J gene TRBJ2-3; D is ambiguous. Trimming shortened V by 5 bases and J by 2 bases, and 5 bases separated the two germline ends. Germline values: CDR1 SNHLY, CDR2 FYNNEI. The CDR3 consists of 12 residues. This CDR3 is CASSSYTDTQYF. Written as DNA, the CDR3 is TGTGCCAGCAGTAGTTACACAGATACGCAGTATTTT.

This clone was detected only a few times. The same CDR3 arises from other DNA sequences in this sample as well. The chain links TRBV20-1 to TRBJ2-5; D call uncertain. Germline V CDR1 and CDR2: DFQATT, SNEGSKA (reference sequence). V gave up 1 base and J gave up 5 bases, with 2 bases separating them. The CDR3 spans 10 residues. The CDR3 sequence: CSARGETQYF. The CDR3 DNA reads as TGCAGTGCTAGAGGGGAGACCCAGTACTTC.

This clone was seen once. The chain has TRBV7-2 and TRBJ2-7; D call uncertain. The germline V gene encodes CDR1 SGHTA and CDR2 FQGNSA. This CDR3 is 15 amino acids long. Trimming shortened V by 5 bases and J by 0 bases, and 14 bases separated the two germline ends. CDR3 sequence reads: CASSPRVGLSYEQYF. CDR3 coding DNA: TGTGCCAGCAGCCCCAGAGTGGGCCTCTCCTACGAGCAGTACTTC.

The V gene is TRBV5-4, the J gene TRBJ1-6; 7 positions match TRBD1. Unmatched junction bases numbered 12, after V lost 4 bases and J lost 5 bases. This CDR3 spans 17 amino acids. Germline V gene data show CDR1 as SGHNT and CDR2 as YYREEE (reference sequence). The CDR3 DNA reads TGTGCCAGCAGCCGAGCAGGGACAGCCGCTAATAATTCACCCCTCCACTTT. Amino acid sequence: CASSRAGTAANNSPLHF.

The rearrangement links TRBV18 to TRBJ2-7, with unresolved D. The CDR3 is 14 amino acids. Germline V gives CDR1 KGHSH, CDR2 LQKENI. The V gene lost 5 bases and the J gene lost 2 bases, with 13 bases spanning the gap. CDR3 DNA: TGTGCCAGCTCATCTCCGAACATGGCCTACGAGCAGTACTTC. It codes for CASSSPNMAYEQYF.

This rearrangement joins TRBV7-6 to TRBJ2-1, with a tentative D call TRBD2 (6 bases). Trimming pared 6 bases from V and 6 bases from J, leaving 18 bases between. The CDR3 consists of 15 residues. CDR1 and CDR2 (germline): SGHVS, FNYEAQ. The CDR3 region is CASRSLAGKSNEQFF. In DNA, the CDR3 is TGTGCCAGCAGGTCTTTGGCGGGAAAAAGCAATGAGCAGTTCTTC.

V is TRBV30 and J is TRBJ1-4, with 10 bases lining up with TRBD1. After removal of 3 bases from V and 15 bases from J, the junction contained 19 bases not matched to a gene. Per germline, CDR1 GTSNPN and CDR2 SVGIG (reference sequence). The CDR3 length is 16 residues. CDR3 coding DNA: TGTGCCTGGAGAAATTCGGGACAGGGGCTTTGTGCGTTTGTGTTTTTT. As protein: CAWRNSGQGLCAFVFF.

This chain uses TRBV11-3 with TRBJ2-7; 7 bases are a match to TRBD2. V was pared by 4 bases and J by 6 bases, with 6 bases of the junction left unmatched. Germline values: CDR1 SGHNT, CDR2 YENEEA. CDR3 length equals 13 residues. This CDR3 reads CASSSAWGGEQYF. In DNA, the CDR3 is TGTGCCAGCAGCTCCGCCTGGGGGGGCGAGCAGTACTTC.

V gene TRBV7-2 combines with J gene TRBJ2-1; possibly TRBD2 for D (6 bases). The germline CDR1 and CDR2 sequences are SGHTA and FQGNSA. The CDR3 is 14 residues long. V shed 1 base and J shed 10 bases, with 14 bases lying between them. This CDR3 is CASSLEISGGEQFF. DNA for the CDR3: TGTGCCAGCAGCTTAGAAATTAGCGGTGGGGAGCAGTTCTTC.

This sequence joins TRBV21-1 and TRBJ1-5; TRBD1 was called by the table and not checked on the DNA. TRBV21-1 is deemed a pseudogene. The CDR3 length is 18 residues. The CDR3 DNA reads as TGTGCCAGCAGCAAAGTGGCCCCGGACAGTGATTACAATCAGCCCCAGCATTTT. This gives the protein CASSKVAPDSDYNQPQHF.

The gene calls are TRBV28 and TRBJ1-1, with D maybe TRBD1 (5 bases). The germline V gene encodes CDR1 MDHEN and CDR2 SYDVKM. This CDR3 has 13 residues. Trimming removed 6 bases at V and 1 base at J, with 9 bases between. The CDR3 protein is CASRGPKNTEAFF. The CDR3 coding sequence is TGTGCCAGCAGGGGGCCAAAGAACACTGAAGCTTTCTTT.

The V call is TRBV19, the J call TRBJ1-5; D gene uncertain. Trimming left V 5 bases short and J 1 base short, with 6 bases between. The CDR3 is 13 amino acids. The germline gives CDR1 LNHDA, CDR2 SQIVND (reference sequence). The CDR3: CASSRESNQPQHF. In DNA form, the CDR3 reads TGTGCCAGTAGTCGCGAGAGCAATCAGCCCCAGCATTTT.

This clone came up many times. This sequence joins TRBV7-9 and TRBJ2-7; D ambiguous. Germline loops: CDR1 SEHNR, CDR2 FQNEAQ (reference sequence). Trimming left V 5 bases short and J 2 bases short, with 7 bases between. CDR3 size: 12 residues. CDR3 sequence: CASSIRTYEQYF. The CDR3 DNA reads TGTGCCAGCAGCATCCGGACCTACGAGCAGTACTTC.

The genes are TRBV5-6 and TRBJ2-7; TRBD2 agrees at 12 bases. The CDR3 runs 15 residues. Germline loops: CDR1 SGHDT, CDR2 YYEEEE. The J segment lost 1 base and the V segment lost 6 bases, leaving 5 bases of the junction unmatched. The CDR3 bases are TGTGCCAGCATCCGCGGACTAGCGGGATCCTACGAGCAGTACTTC. Protein product: CASIRGLAGSYEQYF.

This rearrangement joins TRBV5-4 to TRBJ1-5; D gene uncertain. Trimming took 2 bases from V and 7 from J, leaving 7 bases between them. Germline values: CDR1 SGHNT, CDR2 YYREEE (reference sequence). The CDR3 has 12 residues. The CDR3 spells CASSLLGQPQHF. CDR3 DNA sequence: TGTGCCAGCAGCTTACTGGGGCAGCCCCAGCATTTT.

The V gene is TRBV18, the J gene TRBJ1-1; D call uncertain. The CDR3 length is 13 residues. The V gene lost 3 bases and the J gene lost 4 bases, with 9 bases spanning the gap. Germline V gives CDR1 KGHSH, CDR2 LQKENI. For the CDR3, the DNA is TGTGCCAGCTCACCGGGGATGAGCACTGAAGCTTTCTTT. Its protein is CASSPGMSTEAFF.

CDR3 protein: CASSLATSGGNEQFF. In DNA, the CDR3 is TGTGCCAGCAGCTTAGCGACTTCCGGCGGGAATGAGCAGTTCTTC. The chain carries TRBV11-3 and TRBJ2-1; D is perhaps TRBD2 (5 bases). CDR3 length equals 15 residues. CDR1 and CDR2 (germline): SGHNT, YENEEA. Trimming removed 1 base from V and 7 bases from J, with 14 bases in between.

This clone appeared many times. The V call is TRBV14, the J call TRBJ1-2; the D is unclear. In germline, CDR1 is SGHDN, CDR2 FVKESK. There are 12 residues in the CDR3. The V end was cut by 4 bases, the J end by 1 base, with 4 bases between. The CDR3 reads CASSRDNYGYTF. The CDR3, as DNA: TGTGCCAGCAGCCGAGATAACTATGGCTACACCTTC.

V gene TRBV29-1 combines with J gene TRBJ2-3, with TRBD2 matching 12 bases. The CDR3 is 14 residues long. The germline gives CDR1 SQVTM, CDR2 ANQGSEA. V was clipped by 7 bases and J by 3 bases; unmatched bases: 5. In nucleotides, the CDR3 is TGCAGCGCCCGGACTAGCGGGATGACAGATACGCAGTATTTT. Translated, it gives CSARTSGMTDTQYF.

This clone was detected only a few times. The chain couples TRBV5-1 to TRBJ1-1; D ambiguous. This CDR3 has 15 residues. V lost 1 base and J lost 0, with 10 bases in between. The germline CDR1 and CDR2 sequences are SGHRS and YFSETQ. The CDR3 sequence: CASSLSDTLNTEAFF. The CDR3 DNA reads TGCGCCAGCAGCTTGAGCGACACTTTGAACACTGAAGCTTTCTTT.

The chain couples TRBV29-1 to TRBJ2-7; D may be TRBD1 (6 bases). V was clipped by 5 bases and J by 6 bases, with 14 bases between them. This CDR3 comprises 12 residues. The V gene's germline CDR1 is SQVTM and CDR2 ANQGSEA. The CDR3 nucleotides read TGCAGCGTTCACAGGGTGTTAGGCGAGCAGTACTTC. Protein: CSVHRVLGEQYF.